A single sample is the source of the 17 T cell receptor beta chains below, sequenced in a study of blood T cell repertoires in COVID-19. TCRdb's copy holds only in-frame clones and misses some; the assay was immunoSEQ multiplex PCR. The sample lists roughly 250,000 clones; roughly 80% were seen once. The sequencing sample was made of peripheral blood. All receptors come from a man between 50 and 59 years old with active or convalescent COVID-19.

This clone was seen a handful of times. This chain joins TRBV6-1 and TRBJ2-1, with 9 bases aligning to TRBD2. Germline V gives CDR1 MNHNS, CDR2 SASEGT. The CDR3 runs to 16 residues. The junction had 4 bases not matched to a gene; V was cut back by 3 bases and J by 1 base. CDR3 DNA sequence: TGTGCCAGCAGTGATCCGACTAGCGGTTCCTACAATGAGCAGTTCTTC. Its translation: CASSDPTSGSYNEQFF.

This clone was seen once. V and J are TRBV5-1 and TRBJ2-1; TRBD2 matches at 8 bases. V was clipped by 4 bases and J by 0 bases; unmatched bases: 9. The CDR3 covers 17 residues. Germline values: CDR1 SGHRS, CDR2 YFSETQ. The CDR3 loop reads CASSPRTSRSSYNEQFF. The CDR3 region has the DNA TGCGCCAGCAGCCCCCGGACTAGCAGGAGCTCCTACAATGAGCAGTTCTTC.

This chain joins TRBV27 and TRBJ2-1; 7 bases map to TRBD1. Germline assignment: CDR1 MNHEY and CDR2 SMNVEV (reference sequence). J lost 3 bases, V lost 7 bases, and 9 bases had no gene match. The CDR3 loop spans 15 amino acids. The CDR3 sequence is CASKGARVSYNEQFF. CDR3 DNA: TGTGCCAGCAAGGGGGCTAGGGTTAGCTACAATGAGCAGTTCTTC.

This CDR3 reads CASSLPGQEYGYTF. CDR3 sequence (DNA): TGTGCCAGCAGTCTTCCGGGACAGGAATACGGCTACACCTTC. The chain combines TRBV6-6 with TRBJ1-2, with 8 bases matching TRBD1. There are 14 residues in the CDR3. Germline V gene data show CDR1 as MNHNY and CDR2 as SVGAGI (reference sequence). With 5 bases clipped from V and 8 bases from J, the junction kept 10 bases outside the gene matches.

The V gene is TRBV5-1, the J gene TRBJ2-5, with TRBD2 matching over 11 bases. Trimming at V came to 0 bases and at J to 1 base, leaving 2 bases not matched to a gene. CDR3 length equals 16 residues. The germline V gene encodes CDR1 SGHRS and CDR2 YFSETQ. The CDR3 reads CASSLGLAGTQETQYF. The CDR3 nucleotides are TGCGCCAGCAGCTTGGGACTAGCGGGGACCCAAGAGACCCAGTACTTC.

The rearrangement uses TRBV5-1 and TRBJ2-7, with D tentatively TRBD1 (5 bases). The CDR3 has 12 amino acids. Looked up from germline, CDR1 is SGHRS and CDR2 is YFSETQ. The V and J ends lost 3 bases and 6 bases respectively, with 10 bases between them. This CDR3 reads CASSYQGGEQYF. CDR3 nucleotide sequence: TGCGCCAGCAGCTACCAGGGTGGCGAGCAGTACTTC.

The genes are TRBV6-5 and TRBJ2-1, with D perhaps TRBD1 (6 bases). CDR3 size: 14 residues. From germline, CDR1 is MNHEY and CDR2 SVGAGI. V lost 2 bases, J lost 4 bases, and 9 bases lay in between. Here the CDR3 reads CASSYRDKYNEQFF. CDR3 sequence (DNA): TGTGCCAGCAGTTACCGGGACAAGTACAATGAGCAGTTCTTC.

The V call is TRBV3-1 (or the pseudogene TRBV3-2), the J call TRBJ2-3, with a weak D call TRBD2 (5 bases). V gave up 3 bases and J gave up 1 base, with 17 bases separating them. Germline V gene sequence: CDR1 LGHDT, CDR2 YNNKEL (reference sequence). The CDR3 sequence is 17 residues long. DNA of the CDR3: TGTGCCAGCAGCCAGAGGGTGAGAGTTGGCGGCACAGATACGCAGTATTTT. This encodes CASSQRVRVGGTDTQYF.

V is TRBV4-1 and J is TRBJ1-2; 9 bases align to TRBD1. Germline loops: CDR1 MGHRA, CDR2 YSYEKL. The V gene end was trimmed by 5 bases and the J gene end by 7 bases; junction bases not matched to a gene: 11. This CDR3 region has 15 residues. Here the CDR3 reads CASSAPGTGRGGYTF. CDR3 nucleotide sequence: TGCGCCAGCAGCGCCCCCGGGACAGGGAGGGGTGGCTACACCTTC.

V gene TRBV4-1 combines with J gene TRBJ2-7; TRBD2 aligns across 11 bases. The V gene's germline CDR1 is MGHRA and CDR2 YSYEKL. The CDR3 sequence is 15 residues long. The J segment lost 3 bases and the V segment lost 2 bases, leaving 3 bases of the junction unmatched. CDR3 amino acids: CASSQPTSGVYEQYF. The CDR3, as DNA: TGCGCCAGCAGCCAACCGACTAGCGGGGTCTACGAGCAGTACTTC.

This rearrangement joins TRBV29-1 to TRBJ2-7; D might be TRBD2 (6 bases). The ends were cut back, 4 bases at V and 2 bases at J, with 15 bases in the middle. The CDR3 has 14 residues. Germline loops: CDR1 SQVTM, CDR2 ANQGSEA. For the CDR3, the DNA is TGCAGCGTTGGGGGGGTAAATAATGCCTACGAGCAGTACTTC. As protein: CSVGGVNNAYEQYF.

CDR3 amino acids: CASSLGLARYEQYF. In DNA form, the CDR3 reads TGTGCCAGCAGCTTAGGACTAGCGCGGTACGAGCAGTACTTC. V and J are TRBV11-2 and TRBJ2-7; 8 bases align to TRBD2. J was trimmed by 4 bases and V by 1 base; bases with no gene match: 3. CDR3 length: 14 amino acids. Looked up from germline, CDR1 is SGHAT and CDR2 is FQNNGV.

The V call is TRBV18, the J call TRBJ2-7; TRBD1 aligns across 11 bases. This CDR3 is built from 15 residues. The germline V gene encodes CDR1 KGHSH and CDR2 LQKENI. Trimming cost V 1 base and J 5 bases; bases outside gene matches: 4. The CDR3 DNA follows: TGTGCCAGCTCACCACAGGGACAGGGGGTCCACGAGCAGTACTTC. This codes for CASSPQGQGVHEQYF.

The chain joins TRBV9 to TRBJ2-3, with TRBD2 as a possible D gene (5 bases). The V gene's germline CDR1 is SGDLS and CDR2 YYNGEE. The CDR3 sequence is 15 residues long. V lost 0 bases and J lost 5, with 13 bases in between. DNA for the CDR3: TGTGCCAGCAGCGTAGGAGGTGGAAGCGGAGATACGCAGTATTTT. It codes for CASSVGGGSGDTQYF.

V is TRBV18 and J is TRBJ2-6, with a weak D call TRBD1 (6 bases). Per the germline V gene, CDR1 is KGHSH and CDR2 is LQKENI. Trimming shortened V by 5 bases and J by 1 base, and 15 bases separated the two germline ends. This CDR3 region has 17 residues. CDR3 protein: CASSSTGIGSGANVLTF. The CDR3 region has the DNA TGTGCCAGCTCATCGACAGGAATCGGGTCTGGGGCCAACGTCCTGACTTTC.

The gene calls are TRBV9 and TRBJ2-7, with a tentative D call TRBD1 (6 bases). In germline, CDR1 is SGDLS, CDR2 YYNGEE. The CDR3 consists of 15 residues. Trimming shortened V by 4 bases and J by 2 bases, and 16 bases separated the two germline ends. The CDR3 bases are TGTGCCAGCAGCCCAGGGGCAGGTTCCACCTACGAGCAGTACTTC. It specifies CASSPGAGSTYEQYF.

This clone was picked up one time. V usage is TRBV28 and J usage is TRBJ2-1; D not certain. Germline CDR1 MDHEN, CDR2 SYDVKM. This CDR3 is 11 amino acids long. Trimming took off 2 bases at V and 8 bases at J, with 4 bases between the two ends. The CDR3 bases are TGTGCCAGCAGTTTAGGCTATGAGCAGTTCTTC. Its protein product is CASSLGYEQFF.